These 26 T cell receptor beta chains share one sample of origin, sequenced in a study of T cells in Graves' hyperthyroidism and ophthalmopathy. Amplification yielded TCR beta CDR3 regions, with RNA transcripts as the source. Initially, a first-round RT-PCR of the TCR CDR3 employed the HTBI primer set. Via MiXCR, TCRdb re-called the multiplex PCR reads, giving one row per CDR3 protein. This sample has 300,000 to 450,000 distinct CDR3 sequences, with around a sixth found just once. Sequencing was carried out using blood. These receptors came from a woman aged 40-49 years with Graves' ophthalmopathy.

This clonotype was seen ten or more times. Since a much larger clone is just one base distant, this may be a read error. V usage is TRBV11-2 and J usage is TRBJ1-1, with 9 bases fitting TRBD1. CDR1 is SGHAT, CDR2 FQNNGV, per germline. V shed 2 bases, J shed 3 bases, and the junction held 4 bases outside the gene matches. The CDR3 spans 15 residues. The CDR3 DNA reads as TGTGCCAGCAGCTTAACGGGACAGGGTGACACTGAAGCTTTCTTT. Residues: CASSLTGQGDTEAFF. The full variable domain, in which reference TRBV11-2 and TRBJ1-1 provide the parts outside the CDR3, is EAGVAQSPRYKIIEKRQSVAFWCNPISGHATLYWYQQILGQGPKLLIQFQNNGVVDDSQLPKDRFSAERLKGVDSTLKIQPAKLEDSAVYLCASSLTGQGDTEAFFGQGTRLTVV.

This chain uses TRBV6-1 with TRBJ2-5; 7 nucleotides align to TRBD1. The CDR3 spans 16 residues. With V trimmed by 6 bases and J by 3 bases, 13 bases remained unmatched. Germline CDR1 reads MNHNS; CDR2 reads SASEGT. CDR3 amino acids: CASSPTLGQKEETQYF. The DNA for the CDR3 is TGTGCCAGCAGCCCAACCCTGGGACAGAAAGAAGAGACCCAGTACTTC.

The chain employs TRBV20-1 and TRBJ2-2; TRBD2 matches at 7 bases. This CDR3 contains 13 residues. The germline V gene encodes CDR1 DFQATT and CDR2 SNEGSKA (reference sequence). With 1 base clipped from V and 9 bases from J, the junction kept 5 bases outside the gene matches. CDR3 sequence reads: CSARGTSSWELFF. The CDR3 nucleotides read TGCAGTGCTAGAGGGACTAGTTCCTGGGAGCTGTTTTTT.

The chain combines TRBV9 with TRBJ2-2; 9 bases agree with TRBD1. In germline, CDR1 is SGDLS, CDR2 YYNGEE. V lost 4 bases and J lost 6; bases outside the gene matches: 10. The CDR3 loop spans 16 amino acids. The CDR3 DNA follows: TGTGCCAGCAGCCGTACTACAGGGGGCTCTTCCGGGGAGCTGTTTTTT. It encodes CASSRTTGGSSGELFF.

The chain employs TRBV12-3 or TRBV12-4 and TRBJ2-7, with 12 bases aligning to TRBD2. There are 15 residues in the CDR3. The V gene end was trimmed by 4 bases and the J gene end by 5 bases; junction bases not matched to a gene: 6. The DNA of the CDR3 is TGTGCCAGCAGTTCCCGACTAGCGGGAGTCCACGAGCAGTACTTC. Its protein is CASSSRLAGVHEQYF.

This clonotype was detected ten times or more. J is TRBJ1-2 and V is TRBV7-9; D uncertain. This CDR3 comprises 16 residues. Trimming left V 1 base short and J 4 bases short, with 16 bases between. Germline V gives CDR1 SEHNR, CDR2 FQNEAQ (reference sequence). CDR3 protein: CASSLGTGGDSYGYTF. The CDR3 DNA sequence: TGTGCCAGCAGCTTAGGCACGGGAGGAGACTCCTATGGCTACACCTTC.

This clonotype was counted only a few times. The chain joins TRBV28 to TRBJ2-5; D remains unclear. Germline V gene sequence: CDR1 MDHEN, CDR2 SYDVKM. The CDR3 extends over 15 amino acids. The V end was cut by 4 bases, the J end by 2 bases, with 14 bases between. DNA of the CDR3: TGTGCCAGCAGTTCCCTCTTCTACCTTCAAGAGACCCAGTACTTC. It is translated as CASSSLFYLQETQYF.

This clonotype was observed at least ten times. The chain's CDR3 is CSASSGFRSFF. The CDR3 DNA follows: TGCAGTGCTAGTAGTGGATTTCGGTCTTTCTTT. The chain has TRBV20-1 and TRBJ1-1, with D unresolved. CDR3 size: 11 residues. Looked up from germline, CDR1 is DFQATT and CDR2 is SNEGSKA (reference sequence). Trimming cost V 3 bases and J 12 bases, with 14 bases left between them.

At least ten counts were recorded for this clonotype. This sequence joins TRBV20-1 and TRBJ2-2; 7 bases map to TRBD2. With 3 bases clipped from V and 4 bases from J, the junction kept 11 bases outside the gene matches. This CDR3 spans 16 amino acids. Germline CDR1 DFQATT, CDR2 SNEGSKA (reference sequence). CDR3 sequence reads: CSASRGALAFTGELFF. In DNA form, the CDR3 reads TGCAGTGCTAGTAGAGGTGCACTAGCGTTCACCGGGGAGCTGTTTTTT.

This clonotype was observed many times. The J gene is TRBJ1-1, the V gene TRBV12-3 or TRBV12-4, with D possibly TRBD1 on 5 matching bases. Trimming pared 6 bases from V and 5 bases from J, leaving 13 bases between. This CDR3 has 13 amino acids. The CDR3 loop reads CASRGGFRTEAFF. The CDR3 DNA is TGTGCCAGCAGGGGGGGGTTTAGGACTGAAGCTTTCTTT.

This clonotype was picked up many times. The rearrangement joins TRBV12-5 to TRBJ1-5; tentatively, D is TRBD1 (6 bases). There are 16 residues in the CDR3. V lost 6 bases and J 0 bases, leaving 15 bases between the germline ends. Germline CDR1 and CDR2: LGHNT and FRNRAP. The CDR3 is CASGNDRDNSNQPQHF. DNA of the CDR3: TGTGCTAGTGGAAACGACCGGGACAATAGCAATCAGCCCCAGCATTTT.

This clonotype has at least ten counts. The genes are TRBV12-3 or TRBV12-4 and TRBJ2-2, with 9 bases identical to TRBD2. V was pared by 5 bases and J by 10 bases, with 11 bases of the junction left unmatched. The CDR3 covers 15 residues. The CDR3 spells CASSDSGSGFVELFF. In DNA, the CDR3 is TGTGCCAGCAGTGATAGCGGGAGTGGATTCGTGGAGCTGTTTTTT.

The rearrangement uses TRBV6-1 and TRBJ2-2; possible D gene TRBD1, 5 bases. CDR1 MNHNS and CDR2 SASEGT come from the germline V gene. There are 14 residues in the CDR3. The V end was cut by 10 bases, the J end by 1 base, with 13 bases between. CDR3: CAIQRTGNTGELFF. The DNA of the CDR3 is TGTGCCATCCAGCGAACAGGGAACACCGGGGAGCTGTTTTTT.

This chain joins TRBV5-1 and TRBJ2-5; 12 bases map to TRBD1. The CDR3 loop spans 16 amino acids. The V and J ends lost 3 bases and 2 bases, in that order; junction bases with no gene match: 5. Per germline, CDR1 SGHRS and CDR2 YFSETQ. The CDR3 reads CASSSGTGGRQETQYF. CDR3 bases: TGCGCCAGCAGCTCGGGGACAGGGGGCCGGCAAGAGACCCAGTACTTC. Looking up the rest from reference TRBV5-1 and TRBJ2-5 gives the full variable domain: KAGVTQTPRYLIKTRGQQVTLSCSPISGHRSVSWYQQTPGQGLQFLFEYFSETQRNKGNFPGRFSGRQFSNSRSEMNVSTLELGDSALYLCASSSGTGGRQETQYFGPGTRLLVL.

This clonotype has ten or more counts. CDR3 in amino acids: CSASRSSPETQYF. Here the CDR3 DNA reads TGCAGTGCTAGTAGATCCAGTCCAGAGACCCAGTACTTC. The chain uses TRBV20-1 and TRBJ2-5; D ambiguous. V was trimmed by 3 bases and J by 4 bases, leaving 12 bases between them. This CDR3 comprises 13 residues. The germline gives CDR1 DFQATT, CDR2 SNEGSKA (reference sequence).

The J gene is TRBJ1-1, the V gene TRBV6-1, with D possibly TRBD1 on 6 matching bases. The germline V gene encodes CDR1 MNHNS and CDR2 SASEGT. The V end was cut by 6 bases, the J end by 1 base, with 9 bases between. This CDR3 contains 13 residues. The CDR3 DNA reads as TGTGCCAGCAGGGCAGGGGCGAACACTGAAGCTTTCTTT. Translating gives CASRAGANTEAFF.

The J gene is TRBJ1-2, the V gene TRBV6-1, with D perhaps TRBD1 (6 bases). CDR1 and CDR2 (germline): MNHNS, SASEGT. This CDR3 spans 14 amino acids. V lost 0 bases, J lost 4 bases, and 9 bases lay in between. The CDR3 is CASSEALRGYGYTF. The CDR3 DNA reads TGTGCCAGCAGTGAAGCGCTCAGGGGCTATGGCTACACCTTC.

There are many counts of this clonotype. V gene TRBV7-3 combines with J gene TRBJ2-2, with TRBD2 matching over 8 bases. Losses at the gene ends were 2 bases for V and 0 bases for J; bases not matched to a gene: 8. The germline V gene has CDR1 SGHTA and CDR2 FQGTGA. There are 18 residues in the CDR3. The CDR3 region is CASSLYGGGTTNTGELFF. CDR3 sequence (DNA): TGTGCCAGCAGCTTATACGGGGGGGGGACTACGAACACCGGGGAGCTGTTTTTT.

This clonotype came up many times. CDR3 amino acids: CASSPGQPGTEAFF. The CDR3 coding sequence is TGTGCCAGCAGTCCAGGACAGCCTGGCACTGAAGCTTTCTTT. V is TRBV12-3 or TRBV12-4 and J is TRBJ1-1, with D possibly matching TRBD1 (6 bases). The CDR3 runs 14 residues. Trimming shortened V by 5 bases and J by 4 bases, and 14 bases separated the two germline ends.

This clonotype has ten or more counts. This chain uses TRBV28 with TRBJ1-2, with D tentatively TRBD1 (6 bases). Trimming took off 5 bases at V and 6 bases at J, with 16 bases between the two ends. The length of the CDR3 is 14 residues. Germline V gene lookup returns CDR1 MDHEN and CDR2 SYDVKM. CDR3 nucleotide sequence: TGTGCCAGCAGTCCACCCCAAACAGGGCATGGCTACACCTTC. It yields the protein CASSPPQTGHGYTF.

This clonotype was found many times. CDR3 region: CASSTTGTALDIQYF. The DNA for the CDR3 is TGTGCCAGCAGTACAACCGGGACAGCTTTGGACATTCAGTACTTC. The chain carries TRBV28 and TRBJ2-4; TRBD1 agrees at 7 bases. Germline V gene data show CDR1 as MDHEN and CDR2 as SYDVKM. V was pared by 5 bases and J by 8 bases, with 12 bases of the junction left unmatched. The CDR3 totals 15 residues.

This clonotype was recorded at least ten times. V is TRBV6-5 and J is TRBJ2-3, with 13 bases aligning to TRBD2. This CDR3 is built from 14 residues. Germline V gene data show CDR1 as MNHEY and CDR2 as SVGAGI. J was trimmed by 6 bases and V by 4 bases; bases with no gene match: 1. The CDR3 region has the DNA TGTGCCAGCAGTTTGGGACTAGCGGGGGATACGCAGTATTTT. It specifies CASSLGLAGDTQYF.

This clonotype was observed many times. The chain has TRBV5-1 and TRBJ1-1; D remains ambiguous. This CDR3 is 12 amino acids long. The germline V gene has CDR1 SGHRS and CDR2 YFSETQ. Trimming removed 2 bases from V and 6 bases from J, with 8 bases in between. CDR3 in amino acids: CASSFGGPEAFF. CDR3 in DNA: TGCGCCAGCAGCTTTGGAGGGCCTGAAGCTTTCTTT. Variable domain in full (rest from reference TRBV5-1 and TRBJ1-1): KAGVTQTPRYLIKTRGQQVTLSCSPISGHRSVSWYQQTPGQGLQFLFEYFSETQRNKGNFPGRFSGRQFSNSRSEMNVSTLELGDSALYLCASSFGGPEAFFGQGTRLTVV.

The chain carries TRBV4-1 and TRBJ2-5, with D unresolved. The CDR3 extends over 13 amino acids. Trimming removed 2 bases at V and 5 bases at J, with 9 bases between. CDR1 and CDR2 from the germline V gene are MGHRA and YSYEKL. CDR3 nucleotide sequence: TGCGCCAGCAGCCAACCCCTGGGGGAGACCCAGTACTTC. This sequence encodes CASSQPLGETQYF.

This clonotype was recorded at least ten times. The V and J genes are TRBV6-2 or TRBV6-3 and TRBJ1-5, with D unclear. CDR1 is MNHEY, CDR2 SVGEGT, per germline. The V end lost 7 bases, the J end lost 1 base, and 11 bases lay between the germline ends. The CDR3 loop spans 14 amino acids. This CDR3 reads CASTLARSNQPQHF. The CDR3 bases are TGTGCCAGCACTCTTGCCCGGAGCAATCAGCCCCAGCATTTT.

This clonotype was found many times. V is TRBV19 and J is TRBJ2-4; 15 bases are a match to TRBD2. The CDR3 runs 18 residues. After removal of 5 bases from V and 0 bases from J, the junction contained 5 bases not matched to a gene. CDR1 is LNHDA, CDR2 SQIVND, per germline (reference sequence). The CDR3 is CASSSGLAGGLAKNIQYF. CDR3 nucleotide sequence: TGTGCCAGTAGTTCAGGACTAGCGGGAGGGCTAGCCAAAAACATTCAGTACTTC.